The 22 T cell receptor beta chains below were found in one sample sequenced in a study of T cells in Graves' hyperthyroidism and ophthalmopathy (dated by TCRdb to between 2017 and 2020). Libraries were made using multiplex PCR. Sequencing was performed on an Illumina HiSeq 2000. TCR beta CDR3 regions were amplified from RNA transcripts. For the first round of RT-PCR on the TCR CDR3, the HTBI primer set was used together with the Qiagen OneStep RT-PCR kit. TCRdb reran the public reads through fastp at Q25 and MiXCR, keeping productive beta chains. All rows with the same CDR3 protein become a single entry with the most common DNA and genes. The sample contains hundreds of thousands of distinct CDR3 sequences, 15% to 20% of them found a single time. 16% of the sample is in the top ten clones. The specimen sequenced was blood. The receptors stem from a woman in her 50s with Graves' hyperthyroidism that later progressed to Graves' ophthalmopathy.

A remark on this clonotype: This clone may be a read error of a much larger clone one base away. The chain joins TRBV3-1 to TRBJ2-5, with 8 bases that match TRBD2. CDR3 length equals 16 residues. V was pared by 4 bases and J by 2 bases, with 9 bases of the junction left unmatched. The germline V gene has CDR1 LGHDT and CDR2 YNNKEL (reference sequence). This CDR3 is CASSLAPGGSQETQYF. Here the CDR3 DNA reads TGTGCCAGCAGCCTCGCGCCGGGAGGGAGTCAAGAGACCCAGTACTTC.

V gene TRBV4-1 combines with J gene TRBJ2-1; 9 nucleotides agree with TRBD1. The J segment lost 12 bases and the V segment lost 1 base, leaving 13 bases of the junction unmatched. This CDR3 has 16 amino acids. Germline lookup yields CDR1 MGHRA and CDR2 YSYEKL. This chain's CDR3 is CASSQAPGTGMGGQFF. DNA of the CDR3: TGCGCCAGCAGCCAAGCACCCGGGACAGGGATGGGGGGGCAGTTCTTC.

The gene calls are TRBV19 and TRBJ1-5; D not resolved. This CDR3 is 16 amino acids long. V lost 3 bases and J 0 bases, leaving 12 bases between the germline ends. Germline CDR1 LNHDA, CDR2 SQIVND (reference sequence). The CDR3 loop is CASSIIVGPSNQPQHF. CDR3 in DNA: TGTGCCAGTAGTATTATCGTAGGACCTAGCAATCAGCCCCAGCATTTT.

The chain links TRBV10-3 to TRBJ1-3; 9 nucleotides line up with TRBD1. After removal of 3 bases from V and 4 bases from J, the junction contained 1 base not matched to a gene. Germline loops: CDR1 ENHRY, CDR2 SYGVKD. CDR3 length equals 14 residues. CDR3: CAISDGTGGNTIYF. For the CDR3, the DNA is TGTGCCATCAGTGACGGGACAGGGGGAAACACCATATATTTT.

This clonotype was counted ten times or more. This sequence joins TRBV12-3 or TRBV12-4 and TRBJ1-1; D is perhaps TRBD1 (6 bases). With 2 bases removed from V and 5 bases from J, the gap between germline ends came to 21 bases. This CDR3 has 17 residues. This CDR3 is CASSLKVGYRDGTEAFF. CDR3 bases: TGTGCCAGCAGTTTAAAGGTCGGCTACAGGGATGGGACTGAAGCTTTCTTT.

The V call is TRBV4-1, the J call TRBJ1-6; no definite D call. Germline CDR1 and CDR2: MGHRA and YSYEKL. This CDR3 is 13 amino acids long. Trimming took off 4 bases at V and 9 bases at J, with 10 bases between the two ends. The CDR3 nucleotides are TGCGCCAGCAGCCGTGAGGGTCCTTCACCCCTCCACTTT. Translated, it gives CASSREGPSPLHF.

This clonotype occurred a few times. The chain recombines TRBV6-4 with TRBJ2-2, with 7 positions matching TRBD1. The CDR3 is made up of 16 amino acids. Trimming removed 0 bases from V and 2 bases from J; junction bases left unmatched: 3. CDR1 and CDR2 from the germline V gene are MRHNA and SNTAGT. The CDR3 bases are TGTGCCAGCAGTGACTCGAGACAGGGCAACACCGGGGAGCTGTTTTTT. It encodes CASSDSRQGNTGELFF.

This clonotype appeared many times. This chain uses TRBV3-1 with TRBJ1-1, with a weak D call TRBD1 (6 bases). This CDR3 is 15 amino acids long. Germline assignment: CDR1 LGHDT and CDR2 YNNKEL (reference sequence). V lost 1 base, J lost 3 bases, and 12 bases lay in between. The CDR3 DNA reads TGTGCCAGCAGCCAAGTTGGGGGGGCCGACACTGAAGCTTTCTTT. Translating it yields CASSQVGGADTEAFF.

The sample holds a few counts of this clonotype. This chain joins TRBV25-1 and TRBJ2-1; 7 bases are shared with TRBD2. The CDR3 loop spans 14 amino acids. The germline gives CDR1 MGHDK, CDR2 SYGVNS. V gave up 6 bases and J gave up 5 bases; unmatched junction bases: 7. The CDR3 reads CASRPGGSDNEQFF. The CDR3 DNA sequence: TGTGCCAGCAGGCCGGGCGGGAGCGACAATGAGCAGTTCTTC.

This chain links TRBV20-1 with TRBJ1-2, with 8 nucleotides matching TRBD1. The CDR3 runs to 13 residues. Germline trimming cut 6 bases from V and 3 bases from J; bases unmatched to any gene: 6. The V gene's germline CDR1 is DFQATT and CDR2 SNEGSKA (reference sequence). CDR3 DNA sequence: TGCAGTGCGACGGACAGGGCCGACTATGGCTACACCTTC. Translation gives CSATDRADYGYTF.

The chain joins TRBV27 to TRBJ1-5; D not resolved. In germline, CDR1 is MNHEY, CDR2 SMNVEV (reference sequence). The length of the CDR3 is 11 residues. Between the trimmed V and J ends, which lost 6 bases and 9 bases, there was a span of 9 bases. CDR3 loop: CASSRGGPQHF. CDR3 bases: TGTGCCAGCAGCCGGGGAGGGCCCCAGCATTTT.

This clonotype has a single count. A much larger clone lies one base from this, so it may be a read error. J is TRBJ1-2 and V is TRBV30; 8 nucleotides match TRBD1. Germline V gene sequence: CDR1 GTSNPN, CDR2 SVGIG (reference sequence). The CDR3 has 14 residues. CDR3 nucleotide sequence: TGTGCCTCGAGTCTTAAGACAGGGGCCTATGGCTACACCTTC. This gives the protein CASSLKTGAYGYTF.

Concerning this clonotype: A much larger clone differs from this one at a single base, so this may be a read error. The DNA is left out, because the CDR3 cannot be placed on it with certainty; the CDR3 is given as TCRdb lists it. The chain has TRBV7-3 and TRBJ2-7; no DNA check was done on the table's D call, TRBD1. The CDR3 extends over 16 residues, inclusive of both ends. Germline values: CDR1 SGHTA, CDR2 FQGTGA. The CDR3 here is CASSLSWARGNYEQHF.

The chain couples TRBV20-1 to TRBJ1-1; TRBD1 might be the D (6 bases). V was trimmed by 6 bases and J by 4 bases, leaving 18 bases between them. CDR3 length: 14 residues. CDR1 is DFQATT, CDR2 SNEGSKA, per germline (reference sequence). The CDR3 bases are TGCAGTGCCCGGGAGCACAGGGCGGCCACTGAAGCTTTCTTT. Translation gives CSAREHRAATEAFF.

Only a few counts were recorded for this clonotype. The V call is TRBV14, the J call TRBJ1-1; 9 nucleotides align to TRBD1. The CDR3 runs to 17 residues. After removal of 3 bases from V and 1 base from J, the junction contained 9 bases not matched to a gene. Germline CDR1 is SGHDN and CDR2 is FVKESK. The CDR3 loop is CASSQRGQGFANTEAFF. The CDR3 nucleotides read TGTGCCAGCAGCCAGCGGGGACAGGGCTTTGCGAACACTGAAGCTTTCTTT.

This clonotype was recorded a few times. The V and J genes are TRBV3-1 and TRBJ2-5; maybe TRBD1 (6 bases). CDR1 is LGHDT, CDR2 YNNKEL, per germline (reference sequence). Trimming removed 1 base at V and 5 bases at J, with 14 bases between. This CDR3 spans 15 amino acids. CDR3 in amino acids: CASSQAAGARETQYF. For the CDR3, the DNA is TGTGCCAGCAGCCAAGCCGCAGGGGCGCGGGAGACCCAGTACTTC.

The chain recombines TRBV19 with TRBJ1-1; no clear D. The V end was cut by 4 bases, the J end by 5 bases, with 11 bases between. The germline gives CDR1 LNHDA, CDR2 SQIVND (reference sequence). The CDR3 runs 13 residues. The CDR3 DNA follows: TGTGCCAGTAGTACCAATGGCAGAACTGAAGCTTTCTTT. This translates into CASSTNGRTEAFF.

This sequence joins TRBV9 and TRBJ2-5; perhaps TRBD1 as D (6 bases). The CDR3 runs 16 residues. CDR1 and CDR2 (germline): SGDLS, YYNGEE. The germline V and J ends were trimmed by 0 bases and 1 base, with 13 bases remaining between them. CDR3 coding DNA: TGTGCCAGCAGCGTAGTAGGTGGGGGCAGCCAAGAGACCCAGTACTTC. This gives the protein CASSVVGGGSQETQYF.

This clonotype was seen more than once but under ten times. The chain recombines TRBV29-1 with TRBJ2-2; the match to TRBD1 covers 7 bases. The CDR3 contains 15 residues. The V and J ends lost 6 bases and 0 bases, in that order; junction bases with no gene match: 7. Germline V gene lookup returns CDR1 SQVTM and CDR2 ANQGSEA. The CDR3 sequence is CSVDDRDANTGELFF. The CDR3 bases are TGCAGCGTCGATGACAGGGACGCGAACACCGGGGAGCTGTTTTTT.

This clonotype was counted many times. J is TRBJ2-2 and V is TRBV6-1; 8 bases match TRBD1. The germline gives CDR1 MNHNS, CDR2 SASEGT. The CDR3 extends over 16 amino acids. Trimming removed 4 bases from V and 6 bases from J; junction bases left unmatched: 10. The CDR3 region has the DNA TGTGCCAGCAGTGGTCCTGGGACAGGCTCCCCCGGGGAGCTGTTTTTT. It is translated as CASSGPGTGSPGELFF.

The chain employs TRBV6-1 and TRBJ2-7, with D perhaps matching TRBD1 or TRBD2 (6 bases each). V lost 2 bases, J lost 7 bases, and 15 bases lay in between. Germline V gives CDR1 MNHNS, CDR2 SASEGT. This CDR3 is built from 14 residues. The CDR3 coding sequence is TGTGCCAGCAGTGAACTGGCAGGGGCGGGGGAGCAGTACTTC. Residues: CASSELAGAGEQYF.

The chain combines TRBV3-1 with TRBJ1-1, with a possible D match to TRBD1 (6 bases). The CDR3 extends over 17 amino acids. V was trimmed by 2 bases and J by 0 bases, leaving 16 bases between them. The germline V gene has CDR1 LGHDT and CDR2 YNNKEL (reference sequence). The CDR3 reads CASSQPLGRDMNTEAFF. Written as DNA, the CDR3 is TGTGCCAGCAGCCAACCCCTTGGCAGGGACATGAACACTGAAGCTTTCTTT. The complete variable domain, with remaining parts taken from reference TRBV3-1 and TRBJ1-1, reads DTAVSQTPKYLVTQMGNDKSIKCEQNLGHDTMYWYKQDSKKFLKIMFSYNNKELIINETVPNRFSPKSPDKAHLNLHINSLELGDSAVYFCASSQPLGRDMNTEAFFGQGTRLTVV.